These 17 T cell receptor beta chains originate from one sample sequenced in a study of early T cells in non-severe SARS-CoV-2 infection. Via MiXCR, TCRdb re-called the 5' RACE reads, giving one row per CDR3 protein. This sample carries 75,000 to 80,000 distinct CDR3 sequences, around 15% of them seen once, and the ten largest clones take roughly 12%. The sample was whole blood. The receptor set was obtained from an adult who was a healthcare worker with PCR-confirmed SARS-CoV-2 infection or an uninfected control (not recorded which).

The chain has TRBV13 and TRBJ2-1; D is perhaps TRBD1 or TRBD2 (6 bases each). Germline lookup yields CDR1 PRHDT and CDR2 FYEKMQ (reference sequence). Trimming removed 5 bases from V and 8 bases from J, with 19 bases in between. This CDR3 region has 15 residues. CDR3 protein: CASSPVGGGRYEQFF. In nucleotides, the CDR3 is TGTGCCAGCAGCCCAGTGGGGGGCGGGCGGTATGAGCAGTTCTTC.

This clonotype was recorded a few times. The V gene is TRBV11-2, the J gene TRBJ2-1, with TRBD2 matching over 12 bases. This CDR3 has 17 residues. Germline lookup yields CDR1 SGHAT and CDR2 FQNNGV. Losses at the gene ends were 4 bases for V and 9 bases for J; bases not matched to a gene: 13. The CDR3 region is CASSSPLLAGGLGEQFF. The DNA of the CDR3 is TGTGCCAGCAGCTCCCCCCTTCTAGCGGGAGGGCTCGGTGAGCAGTTCTTC.

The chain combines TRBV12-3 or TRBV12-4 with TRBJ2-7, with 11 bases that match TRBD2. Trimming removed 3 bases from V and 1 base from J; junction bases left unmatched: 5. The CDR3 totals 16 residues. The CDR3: CASSFPLAGVSYEQYF. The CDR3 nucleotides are TGTGCCAGCAGTTTCCCACTAGCGGGAGTTTCCTACGAGCAGTACTTC.

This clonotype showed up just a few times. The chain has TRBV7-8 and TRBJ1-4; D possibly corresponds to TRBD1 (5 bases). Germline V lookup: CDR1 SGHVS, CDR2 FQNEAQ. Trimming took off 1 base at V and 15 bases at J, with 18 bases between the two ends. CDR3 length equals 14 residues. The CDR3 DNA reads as TGTGCCAGCAGCTTAGGAAGTCTCCGGGACGAGTTGTTTTTT. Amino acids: CASSLGSLRDELFF.

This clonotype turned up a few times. Here the CDR3 DNA reads TGTGCCAGCAGCCTTAGGACAGGGCCTAATCAGCCCCAGCATTTT. This codes for CASSLRTGPNQPQHF. The genes are TRBV11-2 and TRBJ1-5, with TRBD1 matching 8 bases. The germline CDR1 and CDR2 sequences are SGHAT and FQNNGV. The CDR3 extends over 15 amino acids. The trim removed 5 bases at V and 4 bases at J, leaving 7 bases unmatched.

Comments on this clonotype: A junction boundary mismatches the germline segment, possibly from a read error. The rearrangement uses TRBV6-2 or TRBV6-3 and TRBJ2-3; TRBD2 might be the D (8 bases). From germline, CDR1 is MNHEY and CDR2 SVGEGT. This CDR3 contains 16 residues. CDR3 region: CASSPPTSEGTETQYF. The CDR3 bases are TGTGCCAGCAGTCCCCCGACTAGCGAAGGGACAGAAACGCAGTATTTT.

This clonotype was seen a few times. The DNA of the CDR3 is TGTGCCAGCAGCTTAGGCGCCGGGGGCCTTACACACAATGAGCAGTTCTTC. Protein sequence: CASSLGAGGLTHNEQFF. The gene calls are TRBV7-6 and TRBJ2-1; D possibly uses TRBD1 or TRBD2 (6 bases each). CDR1 SGHVS and CDR2 FNYEAQ come from the germline V gene. Trimming shortened V by 1 base and J by 5 bases, and 18 bases separated the two germline ends. There are 17 residues in the CDR3.

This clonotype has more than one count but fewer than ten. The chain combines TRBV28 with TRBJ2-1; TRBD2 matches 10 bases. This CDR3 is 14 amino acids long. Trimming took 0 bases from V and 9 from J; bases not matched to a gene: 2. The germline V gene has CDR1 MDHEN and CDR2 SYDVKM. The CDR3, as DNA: TGTGCCAGCAGTTTATGGGTAGCGGGGGGTGAGCAGTTCTTC. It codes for CASSLWVAGGEQFF.

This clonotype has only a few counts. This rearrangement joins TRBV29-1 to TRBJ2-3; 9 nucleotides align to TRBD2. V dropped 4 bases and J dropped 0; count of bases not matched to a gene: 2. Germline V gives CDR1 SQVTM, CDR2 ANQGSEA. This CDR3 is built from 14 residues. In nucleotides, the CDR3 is TGCAGCGTTGGGCGGGGGGGCAGCACAGATACGCAGTATTTT. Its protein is CSVGRGGSTDTQYF.

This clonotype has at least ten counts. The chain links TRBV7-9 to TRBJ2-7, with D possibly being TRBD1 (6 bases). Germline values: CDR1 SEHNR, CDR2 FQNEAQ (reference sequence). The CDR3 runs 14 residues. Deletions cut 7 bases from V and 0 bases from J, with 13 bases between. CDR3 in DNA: TGTGCCAGCACCCACGGACAGCGCTCCTACGAGCAGTACTTC. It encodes CASTHGQRSYEQYF.

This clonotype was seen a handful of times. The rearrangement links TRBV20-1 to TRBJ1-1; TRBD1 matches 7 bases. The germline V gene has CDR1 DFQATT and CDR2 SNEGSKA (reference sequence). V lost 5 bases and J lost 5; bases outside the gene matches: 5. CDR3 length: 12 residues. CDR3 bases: TGCAGTGCTTCAGACAGGGCGACTGAAGCTTTCTTT. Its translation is CSASDRATEAFF.

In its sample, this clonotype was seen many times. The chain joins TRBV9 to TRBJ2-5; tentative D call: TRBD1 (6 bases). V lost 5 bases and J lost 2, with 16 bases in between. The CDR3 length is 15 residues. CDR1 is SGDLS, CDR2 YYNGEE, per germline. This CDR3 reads CASRGGSGDQETQYF. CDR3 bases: TGTGCCAGCAGGGGTGGATCAGGGGATCAAGAGACCCAGTACTTC.

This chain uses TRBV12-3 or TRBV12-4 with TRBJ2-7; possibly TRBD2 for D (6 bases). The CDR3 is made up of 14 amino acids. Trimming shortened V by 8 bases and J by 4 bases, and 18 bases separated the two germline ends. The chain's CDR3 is CASLSGVKSYEQYF. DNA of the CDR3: TGTGCCAGCCTATCGGGGGTGAAATCATACGAGCAGTACTTC.

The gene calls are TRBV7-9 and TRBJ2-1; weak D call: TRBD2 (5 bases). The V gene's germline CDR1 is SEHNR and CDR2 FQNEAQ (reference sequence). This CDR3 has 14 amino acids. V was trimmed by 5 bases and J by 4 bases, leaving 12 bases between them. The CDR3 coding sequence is TGTGCCAGCAGCCCGGACTTAATATACAATGAGCAGTTCTTC. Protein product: CASSPDLIYNEQFF.

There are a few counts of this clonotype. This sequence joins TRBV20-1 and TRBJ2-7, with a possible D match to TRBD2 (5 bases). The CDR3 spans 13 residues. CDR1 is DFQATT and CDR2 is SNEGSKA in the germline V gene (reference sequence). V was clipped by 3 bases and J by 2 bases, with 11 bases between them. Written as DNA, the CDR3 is TGCAGTGCTAGCGGGGTAACCGCCTACGAGCAGTACTTC. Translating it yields CSASGVTAYEQYF.

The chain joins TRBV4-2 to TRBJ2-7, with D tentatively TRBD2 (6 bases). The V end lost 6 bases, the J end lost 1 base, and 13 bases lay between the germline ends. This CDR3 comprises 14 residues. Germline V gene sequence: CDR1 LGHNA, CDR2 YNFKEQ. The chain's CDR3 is CASSPGTASYEQYF. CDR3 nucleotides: TGTGCCAGCAGTCCCGGGACTGCATCCTACGAGCAGTACTTC.

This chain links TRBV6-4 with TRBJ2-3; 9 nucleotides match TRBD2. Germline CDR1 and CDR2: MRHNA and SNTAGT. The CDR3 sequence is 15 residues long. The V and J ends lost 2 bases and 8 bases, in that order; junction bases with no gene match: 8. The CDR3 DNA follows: TGTGCCAGCAGTGACGAGGGGCTAGCGGGATCTACGCAGTATTTT. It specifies CASSDEGLAGSTQYF.